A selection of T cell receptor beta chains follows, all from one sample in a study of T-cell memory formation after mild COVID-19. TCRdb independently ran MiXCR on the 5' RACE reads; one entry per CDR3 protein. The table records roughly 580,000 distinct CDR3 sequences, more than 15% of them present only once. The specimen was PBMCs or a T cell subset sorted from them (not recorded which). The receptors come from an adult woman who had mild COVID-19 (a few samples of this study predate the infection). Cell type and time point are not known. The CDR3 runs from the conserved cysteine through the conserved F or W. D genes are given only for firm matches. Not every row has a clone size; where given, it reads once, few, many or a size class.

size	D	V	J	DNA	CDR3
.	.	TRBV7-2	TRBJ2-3	TGTGCCAGCAGCCCAAGGTGGGAAACAGATACGCAGTATTTT	CASSPRWETDTQYF
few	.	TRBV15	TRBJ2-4	TGTGCCACCAGCAGAGAAGCCGAAAACATTCAGTACTTC	CATSREAENIQYF
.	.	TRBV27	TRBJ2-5	TGTGCCAGCAGTCGAGGGGGACGTCAAGAGACCCAGTACTTC	CASSRGGRQETQYF
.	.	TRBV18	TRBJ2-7	TGTGCCAGCTCACCGCCCTCCGGCGCAGGGGCCTCCTACGAGCAGTACTTC	CASSPPSGAGASYEQYF
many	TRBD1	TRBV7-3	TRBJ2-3	TGTGCCAGCAGCTTAATGGGACAGGGGGGCACAGATACGCAGTATTTT	CASSLMGQGGTDTQYF
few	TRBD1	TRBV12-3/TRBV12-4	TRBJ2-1	TGTGCCAGCGGGGACAGTTACAATGAGCAGTTCTTC	CASGDSYNEQFF
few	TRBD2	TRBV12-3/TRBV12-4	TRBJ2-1	TGTGCCAGCAGTTTCTTCGGGGGGGAGAATGAGCAGTTCTTC	CASSFFGGENEQFF
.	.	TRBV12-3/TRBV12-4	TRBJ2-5	TGTGCCAGCAGCTCTTATGCGCAAGAGACCCAGTACTTC	CASSSYAQETQYF
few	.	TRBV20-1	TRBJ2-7	TGCAGTGCTCAGACAGAGACCTACGAGCAGTACTTC	CSAQTETYEQYF
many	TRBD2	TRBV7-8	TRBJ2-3	TGTGCCAGCACAGAATTGCGGGAGGCCCGCCCAGATACGCAGTATTTT	CASTELREARPDTQYF
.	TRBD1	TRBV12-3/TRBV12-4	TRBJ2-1	TGTGCCAGCGCACCGGGACAGGGGGCTGTTGAGCAGTTCTTC	CASAPGQGAVEQFF
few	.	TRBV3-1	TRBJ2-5	TGTGCCAGCAGCCAAGAAGACCGACGAGGGACCCAGTACTTC	CASSQEDRRGTQYF
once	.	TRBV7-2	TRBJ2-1	TGTGCCAGCAGCTTAGGGGGGTACCGTTACAATGAGCAGTTCTTC	CASSLGGYRYNEQFF
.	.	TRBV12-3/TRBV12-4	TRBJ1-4	TGTGCCAGCAGCCTGGACAGAGGCCCTGAAAAACTGTTTTTT	CASSLDRGPEKLFF
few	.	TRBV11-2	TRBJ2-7	TGTGCCAGCAGTTCCCGAGGGTTCCTTACCATCCACGAGCAGTACTTC	CASSSRGFLTIHEQYF
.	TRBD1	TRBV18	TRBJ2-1	TGTGCCAGCTCACCAGGCACAGGGGGACTTAATGAGCAGTTCTTC	CASSPGTGGLNEQFF
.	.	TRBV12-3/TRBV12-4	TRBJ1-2	TGTGCCAGCAGTTTACATCCGGGCGGCGGCTACACCTTC	CASSLHPGGGYTF
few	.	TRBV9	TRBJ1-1	TGTGCCAGCAGCGACCGCGAGATATCAGGGAACGTTGCGGGCACTGAAGCTTTCTTT	CASSDREISGNVAGTEAFF
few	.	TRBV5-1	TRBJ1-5	TGCGCCAGCAGCTTTAATGGGTTTCAGCCCCAGCATTTT	CASSFNGFQPQHF
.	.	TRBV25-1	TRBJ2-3	TGTGCCAGCAGTGAATCGGCTAAGACGGGCACAGATACGCAGTATTTT	CASSESAKTGTDTQYF
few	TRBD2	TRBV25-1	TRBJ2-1	TGTGCCAGCACCCTAGCGGGGGGACCCGCTGAGCAGTTCTTC	CASTLAGGPAEQFF
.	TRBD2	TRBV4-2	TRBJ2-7	TGTGCCAGCAGCCAAGAGTCGACTAGCGGGACCTACGAGCAGTACTTC	CASSQESTSGTYEQYF
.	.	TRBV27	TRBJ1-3	TGTGCCAGCAGTTTGAGAGGAGCTGGAAACACCATATATTTT	CASSLRGAGNTIYF
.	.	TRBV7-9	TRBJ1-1	TGTGCCAGCAGCCTAGACTGGACTGAAGCTTTCTTT	CASSLDWTEAFF
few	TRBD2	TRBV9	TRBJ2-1	TGTGCCAGCAGCCCCTACTCGTGGACTAGCTATAGGTCGTCGGAGCAGTTCTTC	CASSPYSWTSYRSSEQFF
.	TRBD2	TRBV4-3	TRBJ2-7	TGCGCCAGCAGCCCCGAGGCGCGGGAGTCCTACGAGCAGTACTTC	CASSPEARESYEQYF
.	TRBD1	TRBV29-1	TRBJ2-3	TGCAGCGTTGAAGACGGGACAGGGGGCTCTACTAGCACAGATACGCAGTATTTT	CSVEDGTGGSTSTDTQYF
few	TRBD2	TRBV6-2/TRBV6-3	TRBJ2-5	TGTGCCAGCAGTTGGACTAGCCGCCAAGAGACCCAGTACTTC	CASSWTSRQETQYF
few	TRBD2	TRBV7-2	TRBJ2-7	TGTGCCAGCAGGAAGTACGGAGGGGGACTAGGCTACGAGCAGTACTTC	CASRKYGGGLGYEQYF
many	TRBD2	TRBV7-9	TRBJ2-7	TGTGCCAGCAGTCCGGGACTAGCGGCCTACGAGCAGTACTTC	CASSPGLAAYEQYF
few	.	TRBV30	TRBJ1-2	TGTGCCTGGAGTGTACTCATCTCGGGGGGGGATGGCTACACCTTC	CAWSVLISGGDGYTF
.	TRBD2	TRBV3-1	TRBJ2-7	TGTGCCAGCAGCCAAGACGGGACAGCGGGGGGCAGGGAGCAGTACTTC	CASSQDGTAGGREQYF
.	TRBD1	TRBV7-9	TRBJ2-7	TGTGCCAGCAGCATCACAGGGGCTACCTACGAGCAGTACTTC	CASSITGATYEQYF
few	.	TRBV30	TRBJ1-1	TGTGCCTGGAGTACGGGGGCTGAAGCTTTCTTT	CAWSTGAEAFF
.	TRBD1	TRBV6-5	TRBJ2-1	TGTGCCAGCAGTTACCCGGGACAGGGCTTCAATGAGCAGTTCTTC	CASSYPGQGFNEQFF
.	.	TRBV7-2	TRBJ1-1	TGTGCCAGCAGCTTAGCTATGATAGTCGGCAGGGTAGGCGATACTGAAGCTTTCTTT	CASSLAMIVGRVGDTEAFF
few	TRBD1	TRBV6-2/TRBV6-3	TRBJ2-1	TGTGCCAGCAGTTACTCCTGGGACAGGGTACCCAATGAGCAGTTCTTC	CASSYSWDRVPNEQFF
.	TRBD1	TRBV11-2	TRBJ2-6	TGTGCCAGCAGCTTTTTCGGGACAGGGGGCGATAGCGGGAGATGGACTGGGGCCAACGTCCTGACTTTC	CASSFFGTGGDSGRWTGANVLTF
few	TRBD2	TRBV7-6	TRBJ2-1	TGTGCCAGCACTGGACTAGCGGCATACAATGAGCAGTTCTTC	CASTGLAAYNEQFF
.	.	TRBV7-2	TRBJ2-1	TGTGCCAGCAGAATAGTAGCGGCTGAGCAGTTCTTC	CASRIVAAEQFF
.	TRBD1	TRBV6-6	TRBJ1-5	TGTGCCAGCACCTACCGGGGACAGGGTAACAATCAGCCCCAGCATTTT	CASTYRGQGNNQPQHF
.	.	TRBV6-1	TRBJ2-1	TGTGCCAGCACCTCCCCGGGCAATGAGCAGTTCTTC	CASTSPGNEQFF
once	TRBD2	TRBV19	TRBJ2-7	TGTGCCAGTAGTATTCGGGCGGGAGCTGGCTCCTACGAGCAGTACTTC	CASSIRAGAGSYEQYF
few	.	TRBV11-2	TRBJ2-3	TGTGCCAGCAGCTTATTTAGTGGACGCGGCCACACAGATACGCAGTATTTT	CASSLFSGRGHTDTQYF
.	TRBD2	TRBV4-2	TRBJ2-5	TGTGCCAGCAGCCAAGACCCAACGGGGGGGCGAGAGACCCAGTACTTC	CASSQDPTGGRETQYF
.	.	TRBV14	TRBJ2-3	TGTGCCAGCAGCCGTACCCCTGGGCAAACCACGCAGTATTTT	CASSRTPGQTTQYF
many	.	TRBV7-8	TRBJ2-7	TGTGCCAGCAGCTCTAGGAGCTCCTACGAGCAGTACTTC	CASSSRSSYEQYF
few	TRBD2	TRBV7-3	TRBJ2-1	TGTGCCAGCAGCTTACGTCCAAAGACTAGCGGGGGGTACAATGAGCAGTTCTTC	CASSLRPKTSGGYNEQFF